These T cell receptor beta chains were read from a single sample in a study of T-cell memory formation after mild COVID-19. TCRdb itself ran the 5' RACE reads through MiXCR, one entry per CDR3 protein. The sample has under 300,000 distinct CDR3 sequences, around 17% seen once; the top ten hold approximately 3.4%. The specimen sequenced was PBMCs or a T cell subset sorted from them (not recorded which). These receptors all stem from a man between 18 and 35 years old who had mild COVID-19 (a few samples of this study predate the infection). Cell type and time point are not known. The CDR3 runs from the conserved cysteine through the conserved F or W. Each record gives: V gene, D gene, J gene, clone size, CDR3 DNA, CDR3 protein. D genes are given only for firm matches. Some rows have no size entry. The others give once, few or many, or a class for an expanded clone.

v_call: TRBV20-1; d_call: .; j_call: TRBJ1-2; clone_size: .; cdr3_nt: TGCAGTGCTCCATCTTCCCCAGGGGCGCATGGCTACACCTTC; cdr3_aa: CSAPSSPGAHGYTF
v_call: TRBV25-1; d_call: TRBD1; j_call: TRBJ1-1; clone_size: .; cdr3_nt: TGTGCCAGCAGGGGGACAGACACCGTTGGTGCTTTCTTT; cdr3_aa: CASRGTDTVGAFF
v_call: TRBV20-1; d_call: TRBD2; j_call: TRBJ2-1; clone_size: many; cdr3_nt: TGCAGTGCCCCCCTTCGACTAGCGGGGGGATACAATGAGCAGTTCTTC; cdr3_aa: CSAPLRLAGGYNEQFF
v_call: TRBV11-2; d_call: TRBD1; j_call: TRBJ1-2; clone_size: few; cdr3_nt: TGTGCCAGCAGCCGGATAGCGGGGACAGGGAACGACTATGGCTACACCTTC; cdr3_aa: CASSRIAGTGNDYGYTF
v_call: TRBV20-1; d_call: .; j_call: TRBJ2-5; clone_size: .; cdr3_nt: TGCAGTGCTAGAGAGGAGGACAGCTTACAAGAGACCCAGTACTTC; cdr3_aa: CSAREEDSLQETQYF
v_call: TRBV7-3; d_call: .; j_call: TRBJ1-2; clone_size: .; cdr3_nt: TGTGCCAGCAGTTCTCAGGGGAATAACTATGGCTACACCTTC; cdr3_aa: CASSSQGNNYGYTF
v_call: TRBV5-6; d_call: TRBD2; j_call: TRBJ2-3; clone_size: .; cdr3_nt: TGTGCCAGCAGATCAGCGGGGCCCACAGATACGCAGTATTTT; cdr3_aa: CASRSAGPTDTQYF
v_call: TRBV20-1; d_call: TRBD2; j_call: TRBJ2-2; clone_size: .; cdr3_nt: TGCAGTGCTAGAGCTGGCAGCGGGGGCCTGAACACCGGGGAGCTGTTTTTT; cdr3_aa: CSARAGSGGLNTGELFF
v_call: TRBV11-2; d_call: TRBD1; j_call: TRBJ2-3; clone_size: .; cdr3_nt: TGTGCCAGCAGCTTGGGACAGGGGGCCTCAGATACGCAGTATTTT; cdr3_aa: CASSLGQGASDTQYF
v_call: TRBV18; d_call: .; j_call: TRBJ2-5; clone_size: .; cdr3_nt: TGTGCCAGCTCACCAATAGCTTTAACCAAAGAGACCCAGTACTTC; cdr3_aa: CASSPIALTKETQYF
v_call: TRBV4-3; d_call: .; j_call: TRBJ2-2; clone_size: few; cdr3_nt: TGCGCCAGCAGCCATGGGCAGGGAACCGGGGAGCTGTTTTTT; cdr3_aa: CASSHGQGTGELFF
v_call: TRBV11-2; d_call: .; j_call: TRBJ2-3; clone_size: few; cdr3_nt: TGTGCCAGCAGCTTGCAGGGCTATACGCAGTATTTT; cdr3_aa: CASSLQGYTQYF
v_call: TRBV7-9; d_call: .; j_call: TRBJ2-3; clone_size: many; cdr3_nt: TGTGCCAGCAGCCCGAGGGCTGGCACAGATACGCAGTATTTT; cdr3_aa: CASSPRAGTDTQYF
v_call: TRBV7-9; d_call: .; j_call: TRBJ2-7; clone_size: .; cdr3_nt: TGTGCCAGCAGCTTCCGGGACGCCAGCGCCTACGAGCAGTACTTC; cdr3_aa: CASSFRDASAYEQYF
v_call: TRBV23-1; d_call: .; j_call: TRBJ2-3; clone_size: many; cdr3_nt: TGCGCCAGCAGTCAATCGGGGAGGGGGCTCACAGATACGCAGTATTTT; cdr3_aa: CASSQSGRGLTDTQYF
v_call: TRBV5-1; d_call: TRBD1; j_call: TRBJ2-7; clone_size: .; cdr3_nt: TGCGCCAGCAGCGACCAGGGGGCCTACGAGCAGTACTTC; cdr3_aa: CASSDQGAYEQYF
v_call: TRBV9; d_call: .; j_call: TRBJ1-2; clone_size: few; cdr3_nt: TGTGCCAGCACCGGGACGGTTAACTATGGCTACACCTTC; cdr3_aa: CASTGTVNYGYTF
v_call: TRBV9; d_call: .; j_call: TRBJ2-1; clone_size: few; cdr3_nt: TGTGCCAGCAGCGTAGCTAGCCTGAGCTCCTACAATGAGCAGTTCTTC; cdr3_aa: CASSVASLSSYNEQFF
v_call: TRBV7-8; d_call: TRBD2; j_call: TRBJ2-3; clone_size: few; cdr3_nt: TGTGCCAGCAGCTTCTCAAGCGGGGGGGCCGGAGATACGCAGTATTTT; cdr3_aa: CASSFSSGGAGDTQYF
v_call: TRBV6-4; d_call: .; j_call: TRBJ2-7; clone_size: few; cdr3_nt: TGTGCCAGCTACGGATCCGGCGGCTACGAGCAGTACTTC; cdr3_aa: CASYGSGGYEQYF
v_call: TRBV18; d_call: .; j_call: TRBJ2-5; clone_size: .; cdr3_nt: TGTGCCAGCTCACCAAAGGGACAGCCGGGGGGCCAGTACTTC; cdr3_aa: CASSPKGQPGGQYF
v_call: TRBV25-1; d_call: TRBD1; j_call: TRBJ2-1; clone_size: .; cdr3_nt: TGTGCCAGCAGTGGGGGACAGGGTCCCGGAAATGAGCAGTTCTTC; cdr3_aa: CASSGGQGPGNEQFF
v_call: TRBV29-1; d_call: TRBD1; j_call: TRBJ1-5; clone_size: .; cdr3_nt: TGCAGCGTCGCGAGAGGACAGGGGGAGCCCCAGCATTTT; cdr3_aa: CSVARGQGEPQHF
v_call: TRBV6-5; d_call: .; j_call: TRBJ2-6; clone_size: .; cdr3_nt: TGTGCCAGCAGTAACGGGGCTTTCTCTGGGGCCAACGTCCTGACTTTC; cdr3_aa: CASSNGAFSGANVLTF
v_call: TRBV7-2; d_call: .; j_call: TRBJ1-2; clone_size: .; cdr3_nt: TGTGCCAGCAGCGCGACAGGCTATGGCTACACCTTC; cdr3_aa: CASSATGYGYTF
v_call: TRBV5-1; d_call: .; j_call: TRBJ1-5; clone_size: few; cdr3_nt: TGCGCCAGCAGCTTGGTGCCAGATCAGCCCCAGCATTTT; cdr3_aa: CASSLVPDQPQHF
v_call: TRBV7-9; d_call: .; j_call: TRBJ1-4; clone_size: .; cdr3_nt: TGTGCCAGCAGCGGTCAGGGGCCAACTAATGAAAAACTGTTTTTT; cdr3_aa: CASSGQGPTNEKLFF
v_call: TRBV5-1; d_call: .; j_call: TRBJ1-1; clone_size: few; cdr3_nt: TGCGCCAGCAGCTCGAACAGGGTTTTCACTGAAGCTTTCTTT; cdr3_aa: CASSSNRVFTEAFF
v_call: TRBV12-3/TRBV12-4; d_call: .; j_call: TRBJ1-1; clone_size: .; cdr3_nt: TGTGCCAGCACGCCGGGCAGGGCGAGCACTGAAGCTTTCTTT; cdr3_aa: CASTPGRASTEAFF
v_call: TRBV27; d_call: .; j_call: TRBJ2-3; clone_size: .; cdr3_nt: TGTGCCAGCAGTTTATTATCCCAGAGCACAGATACGCAGTATTTT; cdr3_aa: CASSLLSQSTDTQYF
v_call: TRBV12-3/TRBV12-4; d_call: .; j_call: TRBJ1-1; clone_size: .; cdr3_nt: TGTGCCAGCAGTTTTGTCACAGGGATGAACACTGAAGCTTTCTTT; cdr3_aa: CASSFVTGMNTEAFF
v_call: TRBV15; d_call: .; j_call: TRBJ1-2; clone_size: few; cdr3_nt: TGTGCCACCAGTCCCGACCCGTTAGCTAACTATGGCTACACCTTC; cdr3_aa: CATSPDPLANYGYTF
v_call: TRBV20-1; d_call: .; j_call: TRBJ2-7; clone_size: .; cdr3_nt: TGCAGTGCACCCGACAGCCAGGGCCCCTACGAGCAGTACTTC; cdr3_aa: CSAPDSQGPYEQYF
v_call: TRBV7-9; d_call: .; j_call: TRBJ2-3; clone_size: .; cdr3_nt: TGTGCCAGCAGCTATAGAGGGAACGAGGTGATAATACGAACAGATACGCAGTATTTT; cdr3_aa: CASSYRGNEVIIRTDTQYF
v_call: TRBV5-1; d_call: .; j_call: TRBJ1-4; clone_size: .; cdr3_nt: TGCGCCAGCAGCTTGGAAGGGACAACCGAGGAAAAACTGTTTTTT; cdr3_aa: CASSLEGTTEEKLFF
v_call: TRBV20-1; d_call: TRBD2; j_call: TRBJ2-3; clone_size: .; cdr3_nt: TGCAGTACGCAGCGGGGGGGCGAAGATACGCAGTATTTT; cdr3_aa: CSTQRGGEDTQYF
v_call: TRBV25-1; d_call: .; j_call: TRBJ1-1; clone_size: .; cdr3_nt: TGTGCCAGCAGTGAGGAAGCAAGAGGAGCTTTCTTT; cdr3_aa: CASSEEARGAFF
v_call: TRBV12-3/TRBV12-4; d_call: .; j_call: TRBJ1-2; clone_size: .; cdr3_nt: TGTGCCAGCAGTACTACTCGGGACTATGGCTACACCTTC; cdr3_aa: CASSTTRDYGYTF
v_call: TRBV5-1; d_call: .; j_call: TRBJ1-1; clone_size: once; cdr3_nt: TGCGCCAGCAGCTTGGTTCAGTGGAACACTGAAGCTTTCTTT; cdr3_aa: CASSLVQWNTEAFF
v_call: TRBV6-6; d_call: .; j_call: TRBJ2-2; clone_size: .; cdr3_nt: TGTGCCAGCAACGTACAGGGAGGTACCACCGGGGAGCTGTTTTTT; cdr3_aa: CASNVQGGTTGELFF
v_call: TRBV7-2; d_call: TRBD2; j_call: TRBJ2-1; clone_size: many; cdr3_nt: TGTGCCAGCCAAACCGTAAGCGGGGCATACAATGAGCAGTTCTTC; cdr3_aa: CASQTVSGAYNEQFF
v_call: TRBV5-1; d_call: .; j_call: TRBJ1-6; clone_size: many; cdr3_nt: TGCGCCAGCAGCTTGGAGGGGAAGGATTCACCCCTCCACTTT; cdr3_aa: CASSLEGKDSPLHF
v_call: TRBV10-3; d_call: .; j_call: TRBJ1-5; clone_size: .; cdr3_nt: TGTGCCATCAGTGCTGGCGTGGGGACAAAAGATAGCAATCAGCCCCAGCATTTT; cdr3_aa: CAISAGVGTKDSNQPQHF
v_call: TRBV5-1; d_call: TRBD2; j_call: TRBJ2-1; clone_size: few; cdr3_nt: TGCGCCAGCAGCGGTCAAGCGGGGGGCTCCGGCAATGAGCAGTTCTTC; cdr3_aa: CASSGQAGGSGNEQFF
v_call: TRBV7-3; d_call: .; j_call: TRBJ2-3; clone_size: .; cdr3_nt: TGTGCCAGCAAGCGTGGGGGACCCTCTAGCACAGATACGCAGTATTTT; cdr3_aa: CASKRGGPSSTDTQYF
v_call: TRBV18; d_call: TRBD2; j_call: TRBJ2-7; clone_size: many; cdr3_nt: TGTGCCAGCTCACCAAAACTAGCGGGGGGAGCCTACGAGCAGTACTTC; cdr3_aa: CASSPKLAGGAYEQYF